This T cell receptor beta chain came from a study of cytomegalovirus exposure and HLA in healthy donors. Assay: immunoSEQ multiplex PCR; the TCRdb copy retains only in-frame clones and omits some. The data contain 140,000 to 150,000 clones, around 93% of them singletons. The clonotype originates from a man aged 18 to 29 in good health and CMV-seropositive. The material sequenced was PBMCs.

CDR3 coding DNA: TGTGCCAGCAGTCCCTGGGGGGGTCCCGACCTAGGGACCTACAATGAGCAGTTCTTC. Translating gives CASSPWGGPDLGTYNEQFF. The rearrangement joins TRBV7-8 to TRBJ2-1; 7 bases are a match to TRBD2. Germline loops: CDR1 SGHVS, CDR2 FQNEAQ. This CDR3 comprises 19 residues. V trimming: 6 bases; J trimming: 2 bases; junction bases outside the gene matches: 19. Using reference TRBV7-8 and TRBJ2-1 for the parts outside the CDR3, the full variable domain is GAGVSQSPRYKVAKRGQDVALRCDPISGHVSLFWYQQALGQGPEFLTYFQNEAQLDKSGLPSDRFFAERPEGSVSTLKIQRTQQEDSAVYLCASSPWGGPDLGTYNEQFFGPGTRLTVL.